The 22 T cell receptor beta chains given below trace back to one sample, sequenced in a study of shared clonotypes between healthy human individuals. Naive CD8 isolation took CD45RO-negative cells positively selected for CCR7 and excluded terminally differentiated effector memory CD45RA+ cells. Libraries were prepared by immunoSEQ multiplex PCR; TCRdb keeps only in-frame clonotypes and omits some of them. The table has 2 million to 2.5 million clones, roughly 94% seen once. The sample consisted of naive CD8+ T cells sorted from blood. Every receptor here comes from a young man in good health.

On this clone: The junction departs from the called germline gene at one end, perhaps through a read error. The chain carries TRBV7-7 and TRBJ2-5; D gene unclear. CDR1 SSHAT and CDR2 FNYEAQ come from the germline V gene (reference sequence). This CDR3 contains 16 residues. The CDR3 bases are TGTGCTAGCAGCCAGAACCAATTTACCACCAAAGAGACCCAGTACTTC. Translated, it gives CASSQNQFTTKETQYF.

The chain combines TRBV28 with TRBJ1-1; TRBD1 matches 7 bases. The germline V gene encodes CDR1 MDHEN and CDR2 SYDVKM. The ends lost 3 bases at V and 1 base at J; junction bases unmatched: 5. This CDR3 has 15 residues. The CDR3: CASSFEGAGNTEAFF. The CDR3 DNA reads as TGTGCCAGCAGTTTTGAGGGGGCCGGGAACACTGAAGCTTTCTTT. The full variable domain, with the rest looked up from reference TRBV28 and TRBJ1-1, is DVKVTQSSRYLVKRTGEKVFLECVQDMDHENMFWYRQDPGLGLRLIYFSYDVKMKEKGDIPEGYSVSREKKERFSLILESASTNQTSMYLCASSFEGAGNTEAFFGQGTRLTVV.

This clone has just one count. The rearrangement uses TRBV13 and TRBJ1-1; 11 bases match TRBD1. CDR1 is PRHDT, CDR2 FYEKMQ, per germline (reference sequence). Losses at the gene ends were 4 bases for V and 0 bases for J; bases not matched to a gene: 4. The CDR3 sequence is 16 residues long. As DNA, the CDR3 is TGTGCCAGCAGCTCCCGGGACAGGGGGATGAACACTGAAGCTTTCTTT. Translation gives CASSSRDRGMNTEAFF.

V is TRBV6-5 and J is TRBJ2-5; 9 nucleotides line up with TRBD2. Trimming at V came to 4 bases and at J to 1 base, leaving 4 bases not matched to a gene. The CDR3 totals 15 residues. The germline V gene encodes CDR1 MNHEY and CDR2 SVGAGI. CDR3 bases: TGTGCCAGCAGTTTAGGACTAGCGACCCAAGAGACCCAGTACTTC. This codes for CASSLGLATQETQYF.

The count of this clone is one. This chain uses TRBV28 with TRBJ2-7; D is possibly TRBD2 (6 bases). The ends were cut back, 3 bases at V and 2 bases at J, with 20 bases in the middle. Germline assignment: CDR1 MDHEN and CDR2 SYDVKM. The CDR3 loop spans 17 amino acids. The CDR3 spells CASSFPGERDPTYEQYF. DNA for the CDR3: TGTGCCAGCAGTTTTCCGGGAGAACGAGACCCTACCTACGAGCAGTACTTC.

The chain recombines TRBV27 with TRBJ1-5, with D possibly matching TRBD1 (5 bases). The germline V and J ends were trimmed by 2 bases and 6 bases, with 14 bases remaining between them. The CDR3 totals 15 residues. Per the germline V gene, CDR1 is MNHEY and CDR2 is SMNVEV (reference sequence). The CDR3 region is CASSLDAGISQPQHF. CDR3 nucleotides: TGTGCCAGCAGTTTAGACGCAGGGATAAGTCAGCCCCAGCATTTT.

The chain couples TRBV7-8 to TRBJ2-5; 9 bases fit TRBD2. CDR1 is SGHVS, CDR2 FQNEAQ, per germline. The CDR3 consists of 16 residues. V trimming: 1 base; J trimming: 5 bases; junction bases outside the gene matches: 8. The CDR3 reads CASSLEAGGAPETQYF. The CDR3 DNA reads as TGTGCCAGCAGCTTAGAAGCGGGAGGAGCGCCGGAGACCCAGTACTTC.

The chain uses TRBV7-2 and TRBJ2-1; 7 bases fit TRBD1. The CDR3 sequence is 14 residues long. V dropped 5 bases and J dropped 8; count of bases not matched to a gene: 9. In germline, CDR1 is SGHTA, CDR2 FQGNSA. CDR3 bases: TGTGCCAGCAGCGGTAGACAGGGTACGGATGAGCAGTTCTTC. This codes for CASSGRQGTDEQFF.

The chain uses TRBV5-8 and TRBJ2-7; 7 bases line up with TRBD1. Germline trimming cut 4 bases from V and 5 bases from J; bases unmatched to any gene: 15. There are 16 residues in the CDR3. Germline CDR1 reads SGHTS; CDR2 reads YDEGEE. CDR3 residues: CASSGETGATNNEQYF. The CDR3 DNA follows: TGTGCCAGCAGCGGGGAAACAGGGGCCACCAATAACGAGCAGTACTTC.

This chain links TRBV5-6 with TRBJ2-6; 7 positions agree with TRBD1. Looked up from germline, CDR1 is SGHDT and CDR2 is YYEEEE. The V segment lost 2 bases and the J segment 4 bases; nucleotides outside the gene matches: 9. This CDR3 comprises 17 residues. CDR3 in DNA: TGTGCCAGCAGCTTCCCCGAGGGGGCAGGGGGGGCCAACGTCCTGACTTTC. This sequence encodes CASSFPEGAGGANVLTF.

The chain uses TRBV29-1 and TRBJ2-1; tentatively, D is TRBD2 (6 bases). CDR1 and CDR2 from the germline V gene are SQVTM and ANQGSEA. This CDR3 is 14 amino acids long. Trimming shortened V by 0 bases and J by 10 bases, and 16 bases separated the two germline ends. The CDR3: CSVEDVQTSVEQFF. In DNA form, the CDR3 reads TGCAGCGTTGAAGATGTTCAGACTAGTGTGGAGCAGTTCTTC.

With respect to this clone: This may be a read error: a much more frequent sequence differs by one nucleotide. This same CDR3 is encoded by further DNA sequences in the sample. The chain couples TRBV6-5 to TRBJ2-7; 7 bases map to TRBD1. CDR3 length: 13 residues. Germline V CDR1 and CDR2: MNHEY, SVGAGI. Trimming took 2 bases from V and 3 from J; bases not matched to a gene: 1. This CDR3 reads CASSYRQGYEQYF. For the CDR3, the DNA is TGTGCCAGCAGTTACCGACAGGGCTACGAGCAGTACTTC.

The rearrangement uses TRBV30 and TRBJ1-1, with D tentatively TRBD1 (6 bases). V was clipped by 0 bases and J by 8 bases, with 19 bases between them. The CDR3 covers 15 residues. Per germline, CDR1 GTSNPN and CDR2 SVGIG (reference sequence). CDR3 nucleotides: TGTGCCTGGAGTGTACCGCAAACAGGGCACGCCGAAGCTTTCTTT. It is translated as CAWSVPQTGHAEAFF.

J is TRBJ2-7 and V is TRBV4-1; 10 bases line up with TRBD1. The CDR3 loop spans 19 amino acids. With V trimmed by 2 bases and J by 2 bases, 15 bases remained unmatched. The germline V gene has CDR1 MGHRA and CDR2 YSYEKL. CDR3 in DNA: TGCGCCAGCAGCCAACCTGGGGGACAGGGGCGCGTGCCTACCTACGAGCAGTACTTC. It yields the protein CASSQPGGQGRVPTYEQYF.

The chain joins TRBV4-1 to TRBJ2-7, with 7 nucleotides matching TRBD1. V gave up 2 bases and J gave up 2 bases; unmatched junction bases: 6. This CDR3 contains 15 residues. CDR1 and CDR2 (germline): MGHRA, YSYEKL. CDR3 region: CASSQYRGWAYEQYF. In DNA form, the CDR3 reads TGCGCCAGCAGCCAATACAGGGGTTGGGCCTACGAGCAGTACTTC.

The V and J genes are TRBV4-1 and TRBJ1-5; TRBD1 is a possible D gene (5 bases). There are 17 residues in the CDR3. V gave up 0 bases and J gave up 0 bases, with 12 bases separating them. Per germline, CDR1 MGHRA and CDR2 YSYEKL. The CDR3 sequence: CASSQEWAGYSNQPQHF. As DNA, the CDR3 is TGCGCCAGCAGCCAAGAGTGGGCAGGGTATAGCAATCAGCCCCAGCATTTT.

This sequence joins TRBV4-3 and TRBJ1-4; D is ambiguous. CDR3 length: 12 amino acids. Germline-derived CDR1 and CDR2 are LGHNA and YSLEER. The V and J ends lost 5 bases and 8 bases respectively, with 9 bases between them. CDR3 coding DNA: TGCGCCAGCAGCGGGCGAAGCGAAAAACTGTTTTTT. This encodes CASSGRSEKLFF.

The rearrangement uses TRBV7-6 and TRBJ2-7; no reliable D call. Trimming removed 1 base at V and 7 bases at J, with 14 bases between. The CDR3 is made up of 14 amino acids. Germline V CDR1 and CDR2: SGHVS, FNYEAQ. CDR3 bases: TGTGCCAGCAGCTTAGATTCGGGTTCTCGGGAGCAGTACTTC. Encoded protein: CASSLDSGSREQYF.

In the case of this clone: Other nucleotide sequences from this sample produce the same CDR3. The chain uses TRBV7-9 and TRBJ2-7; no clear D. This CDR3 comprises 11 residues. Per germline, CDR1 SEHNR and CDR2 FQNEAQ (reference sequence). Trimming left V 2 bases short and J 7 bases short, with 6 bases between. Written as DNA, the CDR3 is TGTGCCAGCAGCTTATCGGGTGAGCAGTACTTC. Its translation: CASSLSGEQYF.

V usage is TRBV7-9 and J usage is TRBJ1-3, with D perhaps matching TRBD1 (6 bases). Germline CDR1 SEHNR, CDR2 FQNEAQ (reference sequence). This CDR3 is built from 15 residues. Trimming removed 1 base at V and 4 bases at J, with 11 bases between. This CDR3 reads CASSLGDRLGNTIYF. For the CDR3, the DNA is TGTGCCAGCAGCTTAGGCGACAGGTTGGGAAACACCATATATTTT.

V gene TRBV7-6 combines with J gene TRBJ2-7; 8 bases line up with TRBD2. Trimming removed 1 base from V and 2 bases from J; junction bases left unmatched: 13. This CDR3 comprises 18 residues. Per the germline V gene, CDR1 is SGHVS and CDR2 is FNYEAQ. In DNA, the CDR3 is TGTGCCAGCAGCTTAGTACTAGCGGTAGGAGGGCCCACCTACGAGCAGTACTTC. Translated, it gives CASSLVLAVGGPTYEQYF.

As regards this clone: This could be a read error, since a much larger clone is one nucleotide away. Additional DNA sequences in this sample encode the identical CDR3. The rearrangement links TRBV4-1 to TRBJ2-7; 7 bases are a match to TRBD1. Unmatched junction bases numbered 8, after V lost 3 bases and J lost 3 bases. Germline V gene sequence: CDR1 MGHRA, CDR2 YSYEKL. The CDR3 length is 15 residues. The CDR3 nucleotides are TGCGCCAGCAGCCACGGGCAGGGGGAAGGCTACGAGCAGTACTTC. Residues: CASSHGQGEGYEQYF.